The next 27 T cell receptor beta chains were all read from a single sample in a study of T cells in localized non-small cell lung cancer. Method: immunoSEQ multiplex PCR; TCRdb's copy keeps in-frame clones and lacks some. The table lists 52,000 or so clones, more than 80% of them singletons. The source material was peripheral blood, sampled before any cancer treatment. These receptors were collected from a male donor older than 55 with stage III squamous cell lung carcinoma.

This clone ranks as medium-sized (0.01 to 0.1%). The V call is TRBV19, the J call TRBJ1-2; possibly TRBD1 for D (5 bases). CDR1 is LNHDA and CDR2 is SQIVND in the germline V gene (reference sequence). The V and J ends lost 7 bases and 1 base respectively, with 13 bases between them. The CDR3 has 14 residues. CDR3 DNA: TGTGCCAGTAATGTGGGGGGTATTAACTATGGCTACACCTTC. It codes for CASNVGGINYGYTF.

Written as DNA, the CDR3 is TGTGCCAGCAGTTTATGGTCTAGCGGGGATGAGCAGTTCTTC. Protein sequence: CASSLWSSGDEQFF. The chain couples TRBV27 to TRBJ2-1; 9 bases align to TRBD2. Germline values: CDR1 MNHEY, CDR2 SMNVEV (reference sequence). V shed 1 base and J 8 bases; nucleotides not matched to a gene: 3. The CDR3 is made up of 14 amino acids.

The chain is built from TRBV10-3 and TRBJ1-1, with D uncertain. CDR1 is ENHRY and CDR2 is SYGVKD in the germline V gene. This CDR3 is 12 amino acids long. V was clipped by 6 bases and J by 1 base, with 6 bases between them. The CDR3 nucleotides read TGTGCCATCAGCCCGGGGAACACTGAAGCTTTCTTT. It codes for CAISPGNTEAFF.

The CDR3 region has the DNA TGTGCCAGCAGCCCCTTTCTCGGGGGTCGGGAGACCCAGTACTTC. Amino acid sequence: CASSPFLGGRETQYF. The chain employs TRBV9 and TRBJ2-5; tentatively, D is TRBD2 (6 bases). Trimming left V 4 bases short and J 5 bases short, with 18 bases between. Germline V gene lookup returns CDR1 SGDLS and CDR2 YYNGEE. This CDR3 has 15 amino acids.

V gene TRBV7-8 combines with J gene TRBJ1-3; D uncertain. Deletions cut 5 bases from V and 9 bases from J, with 11 bases between. The CDR3 consists of 12 residues. CDR1 is SGHVS, CDR2 FQNEAQ, per germline. CDR3 bases: TGTGCCAGCAGCCCCTTGTGGGGCACCATATATTTT. Its translation is CASSPLWGTIYF.

This chain connects TRBV19 to TRBJ1-2; 8 bases agree with TRBD1. V lost 7 bases, J lost 8 bases, and 9 bases stayed unmatched. The germline gives CDR1 LNHDA, CDR2 SQIVND (reference sequence). The CDR3 loop spans 13 amino acids. DNA for the CDR3: TGTGCCAGTACCCCGGACAGGGTTGCCGGCTACACCTTC. Residues: CASTPDRVAGYTF.

The gene calls are TRBV5-1 and TRBJ1-4; D call uncertain. Trimming removed 5 bases at V and 8 bases at J, with 16 bases between. This CDR3 is 14 amino acids long. CDR1 is SGHRS and CDR2 is YFSETQ in the germline V gene. CDR3 DNA sequence: TGCGCCAGCAGTCCCCAAGGGATGGAGGAAAAACTGTTTTTT. Encoded protein: CASSPQGMEEKLFF.

The V and J genes are TRBV15 and TRBJ2-5; 7 positions match TRBD1. The CDR3 is 16 residues long. CDR1 and CDR2 (germline): LNHNV, YYDKDF (reference sequence). After removal of 0 bases from V and 1 base from J, the junction contained 5 bases not matched to a gene. CDR3 coding DNA: TGTGCCACCAGCAGAGACTACAGGGGAGCCCAAGAGACCCAGTACTTC. Translation: CATSRDYRGAQETQYF.

The rearrangement uses TRBV6-4 and TRBJ2-7; D perhaps matches TRBD1 (6 bases). The CDR3 loop spans 13 amino acids. Germline V lookup: CDR1 MRHNA, CDR2 SNTAGT. V shed 5 bases and J shed 5 bases, with 13 bases lying between them. The CDR3 bases are TGTGCCAGCAGTCGACACAGGGTCCACGAGCAGTACTTC. Translation: CASSRHRVHEQYF.

The J gene is TRBJ1-2, the V gene TRBV18; D remains ambiguous. With 3 bases removed from V and 8 bases from J, the gap between germline ends came to 13 bases. The CDR3 loop spans 13 amino acids. CDR1 is KGHSH and CDR2 is LQKENI in the germline V gene. CDR3 sequence (DNA): TGTGCCAGCTCACCCCCCGAACGAATAGGCTACACCTTC. Protein product: CASSPPERIGYTF.

The chain links TRBV2 to TRBJ1-5; D remains unclear. Germline V gene sequence: CDR1 SNHLY, CDR2 FYNNEI. There are 14 residues in the CDR3. Trimming shortened V by 6 bases and J by 4 bases, and 13 bases separated the two germline ends. The CDR3 here is CASSERVGNQPQHF. CDR3 DNA: TGTGCCAGCAGCGAACGGGTTGGGAATCAGCCCCAGCATTTT.

The chain employs TRBV6-5 and TRBJ2-3, with D uncertain. CDR1 and CDR2 from the germline V gene are MNHEY and SVGAGI. Trimming took off 6 bases at V and 3 bases at J, with 10 bases between the two ends. This CDR3 is 13 amino acids long. The CDR3 here is CASRVTDTDTQYF. As DNA, the CDR3 is TGTGCCAGCAGGGTCACCGATACAGATACGCAGTATTTT.

V and J are TRBV6-1 and TRBJ1-5; D call uncertain. The CDR3 is 12 residues long. Germline CDR1 reads MNHNS; CDR2 reads SASEGT. Trimming shortened V by 6 bases and J by 6 bases, and 9 bases separated the two germline ends. The CDR3 nucleotides are TGTGCCAGCAGCGGAGGCCCTCAGCCCCAGCATTTT. This codes for CASSGGPQPQHF.

The rearrangement uses TRBV30 and TRBJ2-4, with TRBD2 as a possible D gene (7 bases). This CDR3 spans 14 amino acids. Germline V CDR1 and CDR2: GTSNPN, SVGIG (reference sequence). V lost 1 base to trimming and J lost 6 bases, with 13 bases between them. The CDR3 DNA reads TGTGCCTGGAGTGCCCCGGGGGGCGCAAACATTCAGTACTTC. Translation: CAWSAPGGANIQYF.

This sequence joins TRBV19 and TRBJ2-4; possible D gene TRBD2, 7 bases. V was clipped by 6 bases and J by 3 bases, with 15 bases between them. Per germline, CDR1 LNHDA and CDR2 SQIVND (reference sequence). The CDR3 is 15 residues long. Written as DNA, the CDR3 is TGTGCCAGTAGGTCAGGGGAGGGGAACAAAAACATTCAGTACTTC. Translation gives CASRSGEGNKNIQYF.

The CDR3 loop is CASSPQGFRPLHF. CDR3 coding DNA: TGTGCCAGCAGTCCACAGGGATTTCGGCCCCTCCACTTT. V usage is TRBV6-5 and J usage is TRBJ1-6, with TRBD1 as a possible D gene (6 bases). Germline CDR1 is MNHEY and CDR2 is SVGAGI. The V and J ends lost 5 bases and 13 bases respectively, with 15 bases between them. The CDR3 has 13 residues.

V is TRBV27 and J is TRBJ2-6; D might be TRBD1 (5 bases). Germline V gives CDR1 MNHEY, CDR2 SMNVEV (reference sequence). V shed 5 bases and J shed 0 bases, with 14 bases lying between them. The CDR3 runs 17 residues. DNA for the CDR3: TGTGCCAGCAGTACCCTACAGGCCAACTCTGGGGCCAACGTCCTGACTTTC. Translation gives CASSTLQANSGANVLTF. The whole variable domain, filled in from reference TRBV27 and TRBJ2-6, reads EAQVTQNPRYLITVTGKKLTVTCSQNMNHEYMSWYRQDPGLGLRQIYYSMNVEVTDKGDVPEGYKVSRKEKRNFPLILESPSPNQTSLYFCASSTLQANSGANVLTFGAGSRLTVL.

The chain carries TRBV19 and TRBJ1-2, with D possibly being TRBD1 (6 bases). Trimming pared 10 bases from V and 3 bases from J, leaving 24 bases between. The CDR3 spans 16 residues. Germline CDR1 LNHDA, CDR2 SQIVND (reference sequence). The CDR3 DNA sequence: TGTGCCACCACGTCTCCGGCGGGGGCCTCGGACTATGGCTACACCTTC. Amino acids: CATTSPAGASDYGYTF.

V and J are TRBV6-5 and TRBJ1-5; possible D gene TRBD1, 5 bases. This CDR3 has 15 residues. Deletions cut 6 bases from V and 0 bases from J, with 12 bases between. Germline lookup yields CDR1 MNHEY and CDR2 SVGAGI. As DNA, the CDR3 is TGTGCCAGCAGAATCAGGGCATATAGCAATCAGCCCCAGCATTTT. This encodes CASRIRAYSNQPQHF.

The rearrangement links TRBV7-6 to TRBJ2-2; D may be TRBD1 (6 bases). This CDR3 is built from 16 residues. The germline CDR1 and CDR2 sequences are SGHVS and FNYEAQ. V lost 3 bases to trimming and J lost 4 bases, with 15 bases between them. This CDR3 is CASSFLPNRVTGELFF. In DNA form, the CDR3 reads TGTGCCAGCAGCTTCCTCCCAAACAGGGTCACCGGGGAGCTGTTTTTT.

This clone was seen only once. The chain combines TRBV2 with TRBJ2-7; TRBD2 might be the D (5 bases). This CDR3 comprises 13 residues. Germline CDR1 is SNHLY and CDR2 is FYNNEI. V shed 6 bases and J shed 2 bases, with 11 bases lying between them. The DNA of the CDR3 is TGTGCCAGCAGACTAGTGGGGACCTACGAGCAGTACTTC. This gives the protein CASRLVGTYEQYF.

V gene TRBV19 combines with J gene TRBJ1-6; D gene unclear. CDR1 is LNHDA and CDR2 is SQIVND in the germline V gene (reference sequence). This CDR3 spans 14 amino acids. Trimming stripped 5 bases from V and 10 bases from J, with 15 bases between. The CDR3 nucleotides are TGTGCCAGTAGTTCCCTGGAGGTGCGCTCACCCCTCCACTTT. Amino acid sequence: CASSSLEVRSPLHF.

V is TRBV28 and J is TRBJ1-4; TRBD1 is a possible D gene (5 bases). Germline V lookup: CDR1 MDHEN, CDR2 SYDVKM. This CDR3 comprises 13 residues. Trimming left V 6 bases short and J 7 bases short, with 12 bases between. The CDR3 here is CASRRDVIEKLFF. The CDR3 region has the DNA TGTGCCAGCAGGAGGGACGTGATTGAAAAACTGTTTTTT.

The chain has TRBV29-1 and TRBJ2-1, with TRBD1 matching 9 bases. The CDR3 totals 14 residues. Germline V CDR1 and CDR2: SQVTM, ANQGSEA. V shed 6 bases and J 1 base; nucleotides not matched to a gene: 4. The DNA for the CDR3 is TGCAGCGTGACAGGGGGGTCGTCCTACAATGAGCAGTTCTTC. Translation gives CSVTGGSSYNEQFF.

The chain links TRBV9 to TRBJ2-3, with D perhaps TRBD1 or TRBD2 (5 bases each). This CDR3 has 15 residues. The germline CDR1 and CDR2 sequences are SGDLS and YYNGEE. Trimming cost V 3 bases and J 4 bases, with 15 bases left between them. The CDR3 DNA reads TGTGCCAGCAGCGGCCGCTGGGACGGCCCAGATACGCAGTATTTT. Encoded protein: CASSGRWDGPDTQYF. Full variable domain (rest looked up from reference TRBV9 and TRBJ2-3): DSGVTQTPKHLITATGQRVTLRCSPRSGDLSVYWYQQSLDQGLQFLIQYYNGEERAKGNILERFSAQQFPDLHSELNLSSLELGDSALYFCASSGRWDGPDTQYFGPGTRLTVL.

This chain joins TRBV14 and TRBJ2-5, with 7 bases lining up with TRBD1. The length of the CDR3 is 12 residues. Germline V gives CDR1 SGHDN, CDR2 FVKESK. The CDR3, as DNA: TGTGGTACGGGACAGCGCATGGAGACCCAGTACTTC. Protein sequence: CGTGQRMETQYF.

The J gene is TRBJ2-2, the V gene TRBV7-2; 8 bases fit TRBD1. The CDR3 covers 16 residues. Per the germline V gene, CDR1 is SGHTA and CDR2 is FQGNSA. V was pared by 0 bases and J by 1 base, with 1 base of the junction left unmatched. Written as DNA, the CDR3 is TGTGCCAGCAGCTTAGCTGGGACAGGGAACACCGGGGAGCTGTTTTTT. Translated, it gives CASSLAGTGNTGELFF.